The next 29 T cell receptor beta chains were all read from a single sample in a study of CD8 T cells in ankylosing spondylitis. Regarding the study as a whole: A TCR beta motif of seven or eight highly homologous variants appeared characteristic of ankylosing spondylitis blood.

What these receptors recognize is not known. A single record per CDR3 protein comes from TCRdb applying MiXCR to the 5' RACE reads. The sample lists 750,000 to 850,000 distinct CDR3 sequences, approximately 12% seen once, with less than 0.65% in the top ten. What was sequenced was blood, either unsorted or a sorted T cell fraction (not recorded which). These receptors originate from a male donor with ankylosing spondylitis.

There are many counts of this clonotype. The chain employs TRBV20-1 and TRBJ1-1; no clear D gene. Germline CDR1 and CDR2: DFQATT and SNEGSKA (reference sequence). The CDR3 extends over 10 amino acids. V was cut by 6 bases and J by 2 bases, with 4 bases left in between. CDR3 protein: CSAPNTEAFF. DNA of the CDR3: TGCAGTGCCCCAAACACTGAAGCTTTCTTT.

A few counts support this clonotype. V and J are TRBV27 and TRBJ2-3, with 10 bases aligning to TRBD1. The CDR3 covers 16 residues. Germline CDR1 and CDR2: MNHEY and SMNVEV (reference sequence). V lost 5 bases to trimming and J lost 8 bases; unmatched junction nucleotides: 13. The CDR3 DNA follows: TGTGCCAGCAGTAGTCGGGACAGGGGCGGATTAGGTACGCAGTATTTT. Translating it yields CASSSRDRGGLGTQYF.

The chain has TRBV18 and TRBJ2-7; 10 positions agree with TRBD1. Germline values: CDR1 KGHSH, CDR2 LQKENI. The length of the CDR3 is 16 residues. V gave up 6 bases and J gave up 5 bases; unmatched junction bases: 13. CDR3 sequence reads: CASSSSSGTGAHEQYF. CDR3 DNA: TGTGCCAGCTCTTCCTCGTCCGGGACAGGGGCTCACGAGCAGTACTTC.

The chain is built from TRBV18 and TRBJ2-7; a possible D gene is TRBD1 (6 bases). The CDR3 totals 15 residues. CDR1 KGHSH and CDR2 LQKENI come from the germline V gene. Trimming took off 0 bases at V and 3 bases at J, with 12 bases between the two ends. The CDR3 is CASSPPQTGLYEQYF. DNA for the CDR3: TGTGCCAGCTCACCACCGCAGACAGGCCTCTACGAGCAGTACTTC.

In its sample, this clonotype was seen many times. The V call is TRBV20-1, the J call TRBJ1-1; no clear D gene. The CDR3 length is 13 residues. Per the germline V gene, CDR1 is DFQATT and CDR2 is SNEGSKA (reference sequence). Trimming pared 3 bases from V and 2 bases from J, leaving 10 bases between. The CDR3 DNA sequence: TGCAGTGCTAGGCTGGGTTTAAACACTGAAGCTTTCTTT. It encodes CSARLGLNTEAFF.

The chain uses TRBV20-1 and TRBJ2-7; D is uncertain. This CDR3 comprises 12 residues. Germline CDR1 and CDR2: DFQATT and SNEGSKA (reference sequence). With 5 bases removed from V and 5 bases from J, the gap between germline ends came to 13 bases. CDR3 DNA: TGCAGTGCTTCCTTTAGTGCGGACGAGCAGTACTTC. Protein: CSASFSADEQYF.

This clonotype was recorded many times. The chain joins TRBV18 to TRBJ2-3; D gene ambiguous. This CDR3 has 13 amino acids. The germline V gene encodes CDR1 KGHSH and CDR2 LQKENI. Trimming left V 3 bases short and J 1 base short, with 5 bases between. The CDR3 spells CASSPDGTDTQYF. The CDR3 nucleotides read TGTGCCAGCTCACCCGACGGCACAGATACGCAGTATTTT.

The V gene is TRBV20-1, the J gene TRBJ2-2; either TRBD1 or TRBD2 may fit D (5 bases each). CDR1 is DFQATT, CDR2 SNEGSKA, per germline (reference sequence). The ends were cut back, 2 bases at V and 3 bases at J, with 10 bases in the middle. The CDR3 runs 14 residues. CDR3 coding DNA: TGCAGTGCTAGAACGGGGCGGGACACCGGGGAGCTGTTTTTT. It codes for CSARTGRDTGELFF.

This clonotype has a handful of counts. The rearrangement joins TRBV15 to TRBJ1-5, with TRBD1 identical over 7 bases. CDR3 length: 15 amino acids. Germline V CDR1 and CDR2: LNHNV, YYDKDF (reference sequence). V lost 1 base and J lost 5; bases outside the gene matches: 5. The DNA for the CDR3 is TGTGCCACCAGCAGAGTCCAGGGGGTTGATCAGCCCCAGCATTTT. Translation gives CATSRVQGVDQPQHF.

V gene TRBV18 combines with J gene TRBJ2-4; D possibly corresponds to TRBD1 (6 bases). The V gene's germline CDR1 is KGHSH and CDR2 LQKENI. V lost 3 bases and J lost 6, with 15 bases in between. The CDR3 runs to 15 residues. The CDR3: CASSPNGTRRNIQYF. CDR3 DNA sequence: TGTGCCAGCTCACCTAATGGGACAAGACGAAACATTCAGTACTTC.

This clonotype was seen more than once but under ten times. CDR3 DNA: TGCAGTGCAGTAACAGAGTCGGGAAACACCATATATTTT. This encodes CSAVTESGNTIYF. The rearrangement joins TRBV20-1 to TRBJ1-3; D is uncertain. The CDR3 sequence is 13 residues long. The V gene lost 6 bases and the J gene lost 4 bases, with 13 bases spanning the gap. The germline gives CDR1 DFQATT, CDR2 SNEGSKA (reference sequence).

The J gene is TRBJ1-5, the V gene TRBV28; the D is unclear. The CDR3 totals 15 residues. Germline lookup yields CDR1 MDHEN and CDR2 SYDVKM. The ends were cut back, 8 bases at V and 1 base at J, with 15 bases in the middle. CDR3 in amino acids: CASYTGSRSNQPQHF. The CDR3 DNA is TGTGCCAGCTATACTGGGTCTAGAAGCAATCAGCCCCAGCATTTT.

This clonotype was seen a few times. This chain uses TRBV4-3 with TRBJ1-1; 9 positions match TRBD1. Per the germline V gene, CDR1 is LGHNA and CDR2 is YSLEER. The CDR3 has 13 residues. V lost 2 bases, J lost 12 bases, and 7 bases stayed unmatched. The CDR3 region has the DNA TGCGCCAGCAGCCAACCGGGACAGGGTCGTACTTTCTTT. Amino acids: CASSQPGQGRTFF.

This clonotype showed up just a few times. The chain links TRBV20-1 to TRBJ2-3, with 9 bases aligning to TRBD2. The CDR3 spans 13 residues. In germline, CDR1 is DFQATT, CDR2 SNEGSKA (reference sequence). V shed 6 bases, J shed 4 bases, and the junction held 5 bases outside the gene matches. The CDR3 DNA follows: TGCAGTGCCGGCGGGAGGGCCCCAGATACGCAGTATTTT. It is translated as CSAGGRAPDTQYF.

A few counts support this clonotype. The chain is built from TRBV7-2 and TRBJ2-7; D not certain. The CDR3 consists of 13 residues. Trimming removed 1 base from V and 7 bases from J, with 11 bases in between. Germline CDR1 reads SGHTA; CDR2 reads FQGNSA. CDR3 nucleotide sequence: TGTGCCAGCAGCTTAGAGGTAGTAAGGGAGCAGTACTTC. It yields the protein CASSLEVVREQYF. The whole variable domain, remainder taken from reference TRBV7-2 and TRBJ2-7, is GAGVSQSPSNKVTEKGKDVELRCDPISGHTALYWYRQSLGQGLEFLIYFQGNSAPDKSGLPSDRFSAERTGGSVSTLTIQRTQQEDSAVYLCASSLEVVREQYFGPGTRLTVT.

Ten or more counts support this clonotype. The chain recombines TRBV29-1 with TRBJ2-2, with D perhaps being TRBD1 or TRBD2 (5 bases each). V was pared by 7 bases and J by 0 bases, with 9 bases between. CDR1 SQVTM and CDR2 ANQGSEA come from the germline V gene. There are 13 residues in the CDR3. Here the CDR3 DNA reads TGCAGCGGGGGGACGGCGAACACCGGGGAGCTGTTTTTT. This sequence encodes CSGGTANTGELFF.

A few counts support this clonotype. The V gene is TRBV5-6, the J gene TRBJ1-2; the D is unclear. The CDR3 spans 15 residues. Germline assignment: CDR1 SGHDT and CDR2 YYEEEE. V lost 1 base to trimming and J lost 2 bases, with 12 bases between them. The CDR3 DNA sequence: TGTGCCAGCAGCTTGTGGAGGAGTGAGAACTATGGCTACACCTTC. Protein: CASSLWRSENYGYTF.

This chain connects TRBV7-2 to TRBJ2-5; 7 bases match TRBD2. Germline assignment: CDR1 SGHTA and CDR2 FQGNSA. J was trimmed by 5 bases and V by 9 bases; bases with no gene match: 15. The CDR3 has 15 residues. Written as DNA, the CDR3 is TGTGCCAGTCGTAGTCCCGGGGGAGGGCGGGAGACCCAGTACTTC. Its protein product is CASRSPGGGRETQYF.

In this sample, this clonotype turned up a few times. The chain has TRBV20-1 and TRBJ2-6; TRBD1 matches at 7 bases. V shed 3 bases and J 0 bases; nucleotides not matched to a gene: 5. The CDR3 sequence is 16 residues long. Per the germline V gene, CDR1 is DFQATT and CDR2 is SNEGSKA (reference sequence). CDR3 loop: CSARTGWLSGANVLTF. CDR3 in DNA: TGCAGTGCTAGGACAGGGTGGCTCTCTGGGGCCAACGTCCTGACTTTC.

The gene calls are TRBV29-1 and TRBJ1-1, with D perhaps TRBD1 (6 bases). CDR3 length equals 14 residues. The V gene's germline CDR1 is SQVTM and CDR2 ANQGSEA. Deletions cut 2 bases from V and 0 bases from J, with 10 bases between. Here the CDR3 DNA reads TGCAGCGTTGAACGGGGGGCGGTGAACACTGAAGCTTTCTTT. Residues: CSVERGAVNTEAFF.

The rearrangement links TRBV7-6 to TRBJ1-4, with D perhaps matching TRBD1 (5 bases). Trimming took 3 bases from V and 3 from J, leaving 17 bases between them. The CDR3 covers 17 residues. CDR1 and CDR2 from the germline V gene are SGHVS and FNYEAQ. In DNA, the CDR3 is TGTGCCAGCAGCTTTGGACCGCGGGGGAAAGCTAATGAAAAACTGTTTTTT. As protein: CASSFGPRGKANEKLFF.

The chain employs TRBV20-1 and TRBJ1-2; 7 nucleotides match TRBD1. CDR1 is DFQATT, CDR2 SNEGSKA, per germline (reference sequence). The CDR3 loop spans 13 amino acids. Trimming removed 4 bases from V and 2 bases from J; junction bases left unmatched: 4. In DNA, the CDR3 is TGCAGTGCTATACAGGGGATAAACTATGGCTACACCTTC. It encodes CSAIQGINYGYTF.

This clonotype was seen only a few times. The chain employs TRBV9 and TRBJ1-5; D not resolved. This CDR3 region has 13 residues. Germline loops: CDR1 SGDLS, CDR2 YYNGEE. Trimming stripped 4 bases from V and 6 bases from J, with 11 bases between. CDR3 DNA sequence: TGTGCCAGCAGCCCGGACCCGGGTCAGCCCCAGCATTTT. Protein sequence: CASSPDPGQPQHF.

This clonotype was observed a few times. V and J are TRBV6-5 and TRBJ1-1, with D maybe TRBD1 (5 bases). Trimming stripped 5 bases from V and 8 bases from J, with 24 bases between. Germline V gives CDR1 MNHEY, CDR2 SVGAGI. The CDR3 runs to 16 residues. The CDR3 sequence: CASSHPRGRFGAEAFF. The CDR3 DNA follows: TGTGCCAGCAGTCACCCACGGGGACGGTTCGGGGCCGAAGCTTTCTTT.

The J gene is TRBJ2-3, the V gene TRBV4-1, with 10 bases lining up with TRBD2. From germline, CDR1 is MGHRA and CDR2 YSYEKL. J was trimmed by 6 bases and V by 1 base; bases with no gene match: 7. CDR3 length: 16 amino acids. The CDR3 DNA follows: TGCGCCAGCAGCCAAGGACGGCTAGCGGGGGCCGATACGCAGTATTTT. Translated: CASSQGRLAGADTQYF.

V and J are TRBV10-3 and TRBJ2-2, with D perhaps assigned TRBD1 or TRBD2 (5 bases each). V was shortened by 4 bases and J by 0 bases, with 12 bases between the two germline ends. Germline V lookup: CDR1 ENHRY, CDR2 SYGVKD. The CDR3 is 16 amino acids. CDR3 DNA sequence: TGTGCCATCAGTGGTGGGAGACAGACGAACACCGGGGAGCTGTTTTTT. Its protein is CAISGGRQTNTGELFF.

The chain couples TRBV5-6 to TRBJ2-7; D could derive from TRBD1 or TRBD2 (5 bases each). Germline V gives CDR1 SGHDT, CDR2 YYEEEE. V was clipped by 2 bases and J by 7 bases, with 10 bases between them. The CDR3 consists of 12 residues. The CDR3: CASSFEGKEQYF. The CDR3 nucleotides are TGTGCCAGCAGCTTTGAGGGGAAGGAGCAGTACTTC.

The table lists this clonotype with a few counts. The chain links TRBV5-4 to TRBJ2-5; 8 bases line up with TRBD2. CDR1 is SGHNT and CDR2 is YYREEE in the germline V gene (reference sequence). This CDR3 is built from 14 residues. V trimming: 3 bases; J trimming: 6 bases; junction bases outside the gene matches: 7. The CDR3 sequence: CASSSGLALKTQYF. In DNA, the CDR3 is TGTGCCAGCAGCTCAGGACTAGCTTTAAAGACCCAGTACTTC.

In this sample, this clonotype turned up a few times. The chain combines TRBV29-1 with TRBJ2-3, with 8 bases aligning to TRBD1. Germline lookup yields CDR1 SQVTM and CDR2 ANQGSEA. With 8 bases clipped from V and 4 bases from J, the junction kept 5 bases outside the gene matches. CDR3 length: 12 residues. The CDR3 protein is CSLLTGADTQYF. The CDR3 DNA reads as TGCAGCTTATTGACAGGGGCAGATACGCAGTATTTT.